The clone carrying this TCR beta chain was observed at least ten times. The ends lost 7 bases at V and 5 bases at J; junction bases unmatched: 14. This CDR3 is 16 amino acids long. Germline CDR1 SGHRS, CDR2 YFSETQ. This sample is drawn from a study of T cells in Graves' hyperthyroidism and ophthalmopathy. Amplified TCR beta CDR3 regions derived from RNA transcripts. In the first-round RT-PCR of the TCR CDR3, the HTBI primer set was used. A single record per CDR3 protein comes from TCRdb applying MiXCR to the multiplex PCR reads. The sample consists of 350,000 to 450,000 distinct CDR3 sequences, more than 12% of them appearing once.

The sequencing input was blood. The clonotype originates from a man in his forties or fifties with Graves' ophthalmopathy. The chain links TRBV5-1 to TRBJ1-1, with 10 bases aligning to TRBD1. The CDR3 DNA reads TGCGCCAGCGAGACAGGGGGCGGACGAGGTAGGACTGAAGCTTTCTTT. The encoded protein is CASETGGGRGRTEAFF.